The 16 T cell receptor beta chains listed next were all sequenced from one sample in a study of radiation and T cells in renal cell carcinoma. Assay: immunoSEQ multiplex PCR; the TCRdb copy retains only in-frame clones and omits some. The data hold 70,000 to 95,000 clones, with 82% observed a single time. Time point of the sample: baseline pretreatment blood. Treatment reported: 15 Gy SBRT to primary tumor, nephrectomy 4 weeks later. The starting material was blood, obtained from a patient whose treatment included radiotherapy and nephrectomy. The receptor source for this set is a man aged 55 to 70 with renal cell carcinoma.

The chain recombines TRBV2 with TRBJ1-6; D is undetermined. Germline-derived CDR1 and CDR2 are SNHLY and FYNNEI. The length of the CDR3 is 14 residues. The V and J ends lost 3 bases and 9 bases respectively, with 12 bases between them. Written as DNA, the CDR3 is TGTGCCAGCAGTGACAGACCCCGTACTTCACCCCTCCACTTT. Amino acid sequence: CASSDRPRTSPLHF. The variable domain in full, completed from reference TRBV2 and TRBJ1-6, reads EPEVTQTPSHQVTQMGQEVILRCVPISNHLYFYWYRQILGQKVEFLVSFYNNEISEKSEIFDDQFSVERPDGSNFTLKIRSTKLEDSAMYFCASSDRPRTSPLHFGNGTRLTVT.

The J gene is TRBJ1-5, the V gene TRBV6-1; D call uncertain. The V end lost 6 bases, the J end lost 4 bases, and 16 bases lay between the germline ends. This CDR3 spans 15 amino acids. CDR1 and CDR2 (germline): MNHNS, SASEGT. The CDR3 protein is CASSDPSRLNQPQHF. CDR3 coding DNA: TGTGCCAGCAGCGATCCGTCCAGATTGAATCAGCCCCAGCATTTT.

This chain joins TRBV21-1 and TRBJ2-7. TRBV21-1 is a recognized pseudogene. The CDR3 is 21 residues long. The CDR3 sequence is CASSKLPLRVRTEIKDYEQYF. In nucleotides, the CDR3 is TGTGCCAGCAGCAAACTCCCCCTCAGGGTACGGACTGAGATAAAAGACTACGAGCAGTACTTC.

V usage is TRBV5-1 and J usage is TRBJ2-7; 13 bases map to TRBD2. Looked up from germline, CDR1 is SGHRS and CDR2 is YFSETQ. V trimming: 0 bases; J trimming: 3 bases; junction bases outside the gene matches: 3. The CDR3 spans 16 residues. CDR3 sequence: CASSLGLAGGGYEQYF. CDR3 nucleotides: TGCGCCAGCAGCTTGGGACTAGCGGGAGGAGGCTACGAGCAGTACTTC.

This clone was recorded a few times. J is TRBJ1-2 and V is TRBV9; D is possibly TRBD1 (5 bases). The germline gives CDR1 SGDLS, CDR2 YYNGEE. This CDR3 is built from 14 residues. V lost 3 bases, J lost 3 bases, and 12 bases lay in between. CDR3 loop: CASSGTSTDYGYTF. The CDR3 DNA reads as TGTGCCAGCAGCGGGACATCGACGGACTATGGCTACACCTTC.

V is TRBV7-2 and J is TRBJ1-1; D gene ambiguous. Germline V gene lookup returns CDR1 SGHTA and CDR2 FQGNSA. V was shortened by 5 bases and J by 1 base, with 8 bases between the two germline ends. The CDR3 spans 13 residues. Here the CDR3 reads CASSQGKNTEAFF. The CDR3 DNA follows: TGTGCCAGCAGCCAAGGAAAGAACACTGAAGCTTTCTTT.

The chain has TRBV11-2 and TRBJ2-5, with D possibly being TRBD1 (6 bases). This CDR3 is built from 17 residues. CDR1 is SGHAT and CDR2 is FQNNGV in the germline V gene. V lost 2 bases to trimming and J lost 1 base, with 17 bases between them. CDR3 in amino acids: CASSLRRLGAIQETQYF. CDR3 DNA sequence: TGTGCCAGCAGCTTACGGAGGCTGGGGGCCATCCAAGAGACCCAGTACTTC.

The chain links TRBV19 to TRBJ1-5, with D perhaps matching TRBD1 (6 bases). This CDR3 has 16 amino acids. The germline V gene has CDR1 LNHDA and CDR2 SQIVND (reference sequence). V dropped 1 base and J dropped 5 bases, with 15 bases sitting between them. This CDR3 is CASSIGLGTLYQPQHF. In DNA form, the CDR3 reads TGTGCCAGTAGTATAGGGCTCGGGACACTTTATCAGCCCCAGCATTTT.

The rearrangement joins TRBV28 to TRBJ1-2, with D tentatively TRBD1 (6 bases). CDR3 length equals 14 residues. V was pared by 0 bases and J by 4 bases, with 9 bases between. Germline CDR1 is MDHEN and CDR2 is SYDVKM. The CDR3 sequence is CASSLWETGYGYTF. The DNA of the CDR3 is TGTGCCAGCAGTTTATGGGAGACAGGCTATGGCTACACCTTC.

The V and J genes are TRBV2 and TRBJ1-1, with TRBD1 as a possible D gene (5 bases). Germline CDR1 is SNHLY and CDR2 is FYNNEI. The CDR3 length is 12 residues. Trimming cost V 8 bases and J 3 bases, with 10 bases left between them. In DNA, the CDR3 is TGTGCCAGCTCAGGGATAGACACTGAAGCTTTCTTT. This gives the protein CASSGIDTEAFF.

The V call is TRBV6-5, the J call TRBJ2-5; D gene unclear. CDR3 length: 15 residues. V was cut by 0 bases and J by 5 bases, with 13 bases left in between. Germline V gene sequence: CDR1 MNHEY, CDR2 SVGAGI. DNA of the CDR3: TGTGCCAGCAGTTACTCGGGGTCCCATGGGGAGACCCAGTACTTC. Protein product: CASSYSGSHGETQYF.

The chain employs TRBV29-1 and TRBJ2-6, with D unresolved. Trimming cost V 0 bases and J 0 bases, with 3 bases left between them. In germline, CDR1 is SQVTM, CDR2 ANQGSEA. The CDR3 spans 14 residues. CDR3 loop: CSVEDNSGANVLTF. The CDR3 DNA reads TGCAGCGTTGAAGACAACTCTGGGGCCAACGTCCTGACTTTC.

The chain has TRBV7-9 and TRBJ2-1, with 10 positions matching TRBD2. With 1 base clipped from V and 8 bases from J, the junction kept 5 bases outside the gene matches. The CDR3 has 15 residues. In germline, CDR1 is SEHNR, CDR2 FQNEAQ (reference sequence). CDR3 residues: CASSLVASGSDEQFF. For the CDR3, the DNA is TGTGCCAGCAGCTTAGTGGCTAGCGGGAGTGATGAGCAGTTCTTC. Supplemented by reference TRBV7-9 and TRBJ2-1, the full variable domain reads DTGVSQNPRHKITKRGQNVTFRCDPISEHNRLYWYRQTLGQGPEFLTYFQNEAQLEKSRLLSDRFSAERPKGSFSTLEIQRTEQGDSAMYLCASSLVASGSDEQFFGPGTRLTVL.

The chain has TRBV7-9 and TRBJ2-1; 9 positions agree with TRBD2. Trimming at V came to 1 base and at J to 5 bases, leaving 3 bases not matched to a gene. Germline V CDR1 and CDR2: SEHNR, FQNEAQ (reference sequence). CDR3 length equals 15 residues. The DNA of the CDR3 is TGTGCCAGCAGCTTAGACCTAGCGGGGAACAATGAGCAGTTCTTC. Translating it yields CASSLDLAGNNEQFF. Combining the CDR3 with reference TRBV7-9 and TRBJ2-1 gives the whole variable domain DTGVSQNPRHKITKRGQNVTFRCDPISEHNRLYWYRQTLGQGPEFLTYFQNEAQLEKSRLLSDRFSAERPKGSFSTLEIQRTEQGDSAMYLCASSLDLAGNNEQFFGPGTRLTVL.

This rearrangement joins TRBV18 to TRBJ2-7; unclear D gene. The CDR3 consists of 16 residues. The V end lost 3 bases, the J end lost 3 bases, and 18 bases lay between the germline ends. Germline-derived CDR1 and CDR2 are KGHSH and LQKENI. This CDR3 reads CASSPLFGYPSYEQYF. CDR3 sequence (DNA): TGTGCCAGCTCACCGCTATTCGGGTACCCTAGCTACGAGCAGTACTTC.

This clone has just one count. This sample also contains other DNA sequences that code for the same CDR3. V and J are TRBV28 and TRBJ1-3; D is undetermined. In germline, CDR1 is MDHEN, CDR2 SYDVKM. This CDR3 comprises 12 residues. Trimming shortened V by 2 bases and J by 4 bases, and 3 bases separated the two germline ends. CDR3 sequence reads: CASSLRGNTIYF. CDR3 nucleotides: TGTGCCAGCAGTTTACGCGGAAACACCATATATTTT.